The 29 T cell receptor beta chains below come from one sample, sequenced in a study of T cells in Graves' hyperthyroidism and ophthalmopathy. Amplification yielded TCR beta CDR3 regions, with RNA transcripts as the source. The HTBI primer set drove a first-round RT-PCR of the TCR CDR3. TCRdb reprocessed the multiplex PCR reads with MiXCR, giving one entry per CDR3 protein. The sample holds around 700,000 distinct CDR3 sequences, around 19% seen once. Sequences were obtained from blood. All receptors derive from a woman in her forties or fifties with Graves' hyperthyroidism that later progressed to Graves' ophthalmopathy.

The chain employs TRBV29-1 and TRBJ2-1; 8 bases match TRBD1. After removal of 6 bases from V and 6 bases from J, the junction contained 7 bases not matched to a gene. Germline V gene lookup returns CDR1 SQVTM and CDR2 ANQGSEA. This CDR3 has 13 amino acids. CDR3 nucleotides: TGCAGCGTGGGGACAGGCCCCAGCAATGAGCAGTTCTTC. Its protein product is CSVGTGPSNEQFF.

The sample holds many counts of this clonotype. The J gene is TRBJ2-7, the V gene TRBV6-2 or TRBV6-3, with TRBD1 identical over 10 bases. Trimming removed 2 bases from V and 3 bases from J; junction bases left unmatched: 7. The germline CDR1 and CDR2 sequences are MNHEY and SVGEGT. This CDR3 spans 16 amino acids. This CDR3 reads CASSYDGQGEFYEQYF. CDR3 sequence (DNA): TGTGCCAGCAGTTACGACGGACAGGGGGAGTTCTACGAGCAGTACTTC.

The J gene is TRBJ1-6, the V gene TRBV13, with 7 bases lining up with TRBD1. J lost 5 bases, V lost 5 bases, and 3 bases had no gene match. Germline V CDR1 and CDR2: PRHDT, FYEKMQ (reference sequence). The CDR3 spans 14 residues. CDR3 DNA: TGTGCCAGCAGCCTGGGACAGCATAATTCACCCCTCCACTTT. Protein: CASSLGQHNSPLHF.

This clonotype was seen many times. CDR3 DNA: TGCAGTGCTAGAGATCGCCAATTAGCGGGGGTAGATACGCAGTATTTT. Amino acid sequence: CSARDRQLAGVDTQYF. This chain uses TRBV20-1 with TRBJ2-3; 9 positions agree with TRBD2. Germline assignment: CDR1 DFQATT and CDR2 SNEGSKA (reference sequence). V was clipped by 0 bases and J by 5 bases; unmatched bases: 9. The CDR3 spans 16 residues.

The genes are TRBV29-1 and TRBJ1-2; 8 nucleotides align to TRBD1. Germline trimming cut 6 bases from V and 8 bases from J; bases unmatched to any gene: 11. This CDR3 contains 13 residues. Germline values: CDR1 SQVTM, CDR2 ANQGSEA. CDR3 sequence reads: CSVVTGTGGGYTF. DNA for the CDR3: TGCAGCGTAGTCACCGGGACAGGCGGGGGCTACACCTTC.

In this sample, this clonotype turned up many times. This chain uses TRBV2 with TRBJ2-3, with TRBD2 matching 8 bases. The CDR3 contains 15 residues. From germline, CDR1 is SNHLY and CDR2 FYNNEI. The V gene end was trimmed by 2 bases and the J gene end by 6 bases; junction bases not matched to a gene: 7. CDR3 amino acids: CASSEPAGATDTQYF. In DNA, the CDR3 is TGTGCCAGCAGTGAACCAGCGGGAGCCACGGATACGCAGTATTTT.

This clonotype was counted a single time. This chain links TRBV6-2 or TRBV6-3 with TRBJ1-2; 9 bases agree with TRBD1. CDR1 is MNHEY and CDR2 is SVGEGT in the germline V gene. The CDR3 sequence is 12 residues long. With V trimmed by 5 bases and J by 8 bases, 3 bases remained unmatched. Here the CDR3 DNA reads TGTGCCAGCAGTAGGGGGACAGGGGGCTACACCTTC. Its translation is CASSRGTGGYTF.

This clonotype was seen a handful of times. This could be a read error, since a much larger clone is one nucleotide away. The conserved closing phenylalanine or tryptophan is absent in this CDR3, likely reflecting a read error. The rearrangement links TRBV20-1 to TRBJ1-2; 7 bases match TRBD1. The trim removed 0 bases at V and 1 base at J, leaving 8 bases unmatched. The length of the CDR3 is 16 residues. Germline V gives CDR1 DFQATT, CDR2 SNEGSKA (reference sequence). CDR3 nucleotide sequence: TGCAGTGCTAGAGATCTGAGGACAGGCATTAACTATGGCTACACCCTC. Its protein product is CSARDLRTGINYGYTL.

The gene calls are TRBV7-2 and TRBJ2-2; 10 bases are a match to TRBD2. The V and J ends lost 1 base and 4 bases, in that order; junction bases with no gene match: 9. Germline CDR1 SGHTA, CDR2 FQGNSA. The CDR3 covers 18 residues. CDR3 coding DNA: TGTGCCAGCAGCTTAGGCCTAGGACTAGCGGTTTCCACCGGGGAGCTGTTTTTT. It encodes CASSLGLGLAVSTGELFF.

This clonotype was observed at least ten times. The CDR3 DNA reads as TGCAGTGCTAGAGATACTCAGGACGGCAGCTCCTACAATGAGCAGTTCTTC. Protein sequence: CSARDTQDGSSYNEQFF. This sequence joins TRBV20-1 and TRBJ2-1; D uncertain. There are 17 residues in the CDR3. Germline V gene sequence: CDR1 DFQATT, CDR2 SNEGSKA (reference sequence). Deletions cut 0 bases from V and 0 bases from J, with 15 bases between.

Ten or more counts support this clonotype. The rearrangement links TRBV3-1 to TRBJ2-3; D is perhaps TRBD2 (7 bases). Germline V gene data show CDR1 as LGHDT and CDR2 as YNNKEL (reference sequence). V was pared by 4 bases and J by 2 bases, with 22 bases between. The CDR3 has 18 amino acids. The CDR3 coding sequence is TGTGCCAGCAGCCCTCCCGTGTGGGGGGGCAAACCCACAGATACGCAGTATTTT. Protein sequence: CASSPPVWGGKPTDTQYF.

V is TRBV9 and J is TRBJ2-5; TRBD1 is a possible D gene (6 bases). With 2 bases removed from V and 6 bases from J, the gap between germline ends came to 14 bases. CDR1 SGDLS and CDR2 YYNGEE come from the germline V gene. The CDR3 runs 14 residues. The CDR3 sequence: CASSVGTWEKTQYF. The CDR3 region has the DNA TGTGCCAGCAGCGTTGGGACATGGGAGAAGACCCAGTACTTC.

This chain's CDR3 is CASSELMQGAPNQPQHF. The CDR3 coding sequence is TGTGCCAGCAGTGAATTAATGCAGGGGGCCCCAAATCAGCCCCAGCATTTT. The chain recombines TRBV12-3 or TRBV12-4 with TRBJ1-5; 8 bases line up with TRBD1. The V segment lost 5 bases and the J segment 4 bases; nucleotides outside the gene matches: 13. CDR3 size: 17 residues.

This clonotype occurred a few times. This rearrangement joins TRBV19 to TRBJ2-2, with 14 bases that match TRBD2. CDR1 and CDR2 from the germline V gene are LNHDA and SQIVND (reference sequence). V dropped 4 bases and J dropped 5; count of bases not matched to a gene: 6. The CDR3 has 17 residues. The CDR3 region is CASSTGLAGGETGELFF. CDR3 sequence (DNA): TGTGCCAGTAGTACCGGACTAGCGGGGGGAGAGACCGGGGAGCTGTTTTTT.

This clonotype was seen ten or more times. This chain joins TRBV20-1 and TRBJ2-5, with D perhaps TRBD1 (5 bases). The CDR3 runs 15 residues. Germline V gives CDR1 DFQATT, CDR2 SNEGSKA (reference sequence). V was pared by 3 bases and J by 1 base, with 15 bases between. CDR3 nucleotides: TGCAGTGCTAGCCCCGACAGAAAGGCCCAAGAGACCCAGTACTTC. Protein product: CSASPDRKAQETQYF.

About this clonotype: This sequence may be a read error, since a much larger clone differs from it by one base. The V gene is TRBV14, the J gene TRBJ2-5; no firm D call. V shed 1 base and J shed 5 bases, with 14 bases lying between them. The CDR3 contains 15 residues. Germline CDR1 reads SGHDN; CDR2 reads FVKESK. CDR3 region: CASSQVPMAAETQYF. CDR3 DNA: TGTGCCAGCAGCCAAGTGCCAATGGCGGCGGAGACCCAGTACTTC.

This clonotype has at least ten counts. The chain joins TRBV5-1 to TRBJ1-1; perhaps TRBD1 as D (6 bases). The ends were cut back, 4 bases at V and 5 bases at J, with 24 bases in the middle. Germline V CDR1 and CDR2: SGHRS, YFSETQ. This CDR3 has 17 amino acids. DNA of the CDR3: TGCGCCAGCAGCATCCATCTAGGGGGACGAACTGGGACTGAAGCTTTCTTT. Its translation: CASSIHLGGRTGTEAFF. The variable domain in full, with the rest retrieved from reference TRBV5-1 and TRBJ1-1, is KAGVTQTPRYLIKTRGQQVTLSCSPISGHRSVSWYQQTPGQGLQFLFEYFSETQRNKGNFPGRFSGRQFSNSRSEMNVSTLELGDSALYLCASSIHLGGRTGTEAFFGQGTRLTVV.

This clonotype has ten or more counts. This chain connects TRBV3-1 to TRBJ1-2; 7 bases are a match to TRBD1. The germline CDR1 and CDR2 sequences are LGHDT and YNNKEL (reference sequence). The CDR3 covers 14 residues. V dropped 5 bases and J dropped 4; count of bases not matched to a gene: 7. The CDR3 here is CASSSDRVSYGYTF. CDR3 nucleotide sequence: TGTGCCAGCAGCAGTGACAGGGTTAGCTATGGCTACACCTTC.

This clonotype appeared a few times. CDR3: CAGGGVTYNEQFF. The CDR3 region has the DNA TGTGCCGGGGGCGGGGTGACCTACAATGAGCAGTTCTTC. This chain connects TRBV7-9 to TRBJ2-1, with D perhaps TRBD1 or TRBD2 (6 bases each). Trimming took off 11 bases at V and 2 bases at J, with 13 bases between the two ends. The germline V gene has CDR1 SEHNR and CDR2 FQNEAQ (reference sequence). The CDR3 sequence is 13 residues long.

The chain has TRBV10-3 and TRBJ1-6; D is undetermined. This CDR3 is 12 amino acids long. Germline values: CDR1 ENHRY, CDR2 SYGVKD. Between the trimmed V and J ends, which lost 6 bases and 9 bases, there was a span of 9 bases. The CDR3 DNA sequence: TGTGCCATCAGGCCCGAAGGTTCACCCCTCCACTTT. Protein sequence: CAIRPEGSPLHF.

The chain couples TRBV7-8 to TRBJ1-2; D uncertain. CDR1 is SGHVS and CDR2 is FQNEAQ in the germline V gene. The CDR3 is made up of 16 amino acids. Deletions cut 6 bases from V and 2 bases from J, with 19 bases between. In nucleotides, the CDR3 is TGTGCCAGCAGTCTAGGGTCCCAGGAAATAAACTATGGCTACACCTTC. Residues: CASSLGSQEINYGYTF.

This clonotype has a count of ten or more. The chain employs TRBV12-3 or TRBV12-4 and TRBJ2-2; 10 bases match TRBD2. The trim removed 3 bases at V and 2 bases at J, leaving 9 bases unmatched. There are 18 residues in the CDR3. The CDR3 nucleotides are TGTGCCAGCAGTTTTCCGAGCGGGGGGGACCCTAACACCGGGGAGCTGTTTTTT. Translating it yields CASSFPSGGDPNTGELFF.

Comments on this clonotype: Given a much more abundant clone one base away, this may be a read error. The rearrangement joins TRBV6-2 or TRBV6-3 to TRBJ1-1, with TRBD1 matching over 9 bases. Losses at the gene ends were 5 bases for V and 4 bases for J; bases not matched to a gene: 8. Germline CDR1 and CDR2: MNHEY and SVGEGT. CDR3 length: 15 amino acids. The CDR3 nucleotides are TGTGCCAGCAGTGCCCGGGACAGGGCGAGCACTGAAGCTTTCTTT. It codes for CASSARDRASTEAFF.

This chain connects TRBV10-2 to TRBJ1-6, with 7 bases identical to TRBD1. Germline V CDR1 and CDR2: WSHSY, SAAADI. The V and J ends lost 2 bases and 5 bases, in that order; junction bases with no gene match: 0. CDR3 length equals 14 residues. The CDR3 protein is CASSETGDNSPLHF. CDR3 bases: TGCGCCAGCAGTGAGACAGGGGATAATTCACCCCTCCACTTT.

Concerning this clonotype itself: A much larger clone differs by one base, so this may be a read error. The chain carries TRBV20-1 and TRBJ1-1, with unresolved D. With 0 bases removed from V and 1 base from J, the gap between germline ends came to 12 bases. Per germline, CDR1 DFQATT and CDR2 SNEGSKA (reference sequence). The CDR3 spans 15 residues. DNA of the CDR3: TGCAGTGCTAGAGACCGCACAGATACGAACACTGAAGCTTTCTTT. Translation gives CSARDRTDTNTEAFF.

This clonotype appeared a few times. The chain carries TRBV9 and TRBJ2-1; 8 bases are a match to TRBD2. With V trimmed by 4 bases and J by 0 bases, 18 bases remained unmatched. The germline V gene has CDR1 SGDLS and CDR2 YYNGEE. This CDR3 is built from 20 residues. The CDR3 DNA follows: TGTGCCAGCAGCCGGAGTCTAGCGGGCCAGTCCTTGAGCTCCTACAATGAGCAGTTCTTC. Its protein is CASSRSLAGQSLSSYNEQFF.

The CDR3 DNA is TGTGCCAGTAGTATAGATCCCGATGTGAGCGTGAACACTGAAGCTTTCTTT. It yields the protein CASSIDPDVSVNTEAFF. This chain links TRBV19 with TRBJ1-1, with D hard to call. The V end lost 0 bases, the J end lost 0 bases, and 14 bases lay between the germline ends. Germline-derived CDR1 and CDR2 are LNHDA and SQIVND (reference sequence). The CDR3 sequence is 17 residues long.

This chain joins TRBV4-1 and TRBJ2-7; D tentatively reads TRBD1 or TRBD2 (5 bases each). This CDR3 has 15 amino acids. Germline V gives CDR1 MGHRA, CDR2 YSYEKL. Trimming took off 5 bases at V and 3 bases at J, with 17 bases between the two ends. The CDR3 DNA reads as TGCGCCAGCAGCACCCGGGACGGGACGTACTACGAGCAGTACTTC. Translating gives CASSTRDGTYYEQYF.

This clonotype was observed at least ten times. V and J are TRBV6-1 and TRBJ2-7; 9 nucleotides agree with TRBD1. CDR1 MNHNS and CDR2 SASEGT come from the germline V gene. The CDR3 totals 17 residues. Trimming removed 7 bases from V and 0 bases from J; junction bases left unmatched: 13. The CDR3 DNA follows: TGTGCCAGCACCCTAGGGGGACAGGGAAGCGCCTCCTACGAGCAGTACTTC. Amino acid sequence: CASTLGGQGSASYEQYF.